This T cell receptor (beta chain) was sequenced during a study of technical replicates of blood from a handful of donors (dated by TCRdb to 2017 to 2019). CDR1 SGHRS and CDR2 YFSETQ were looked up in the germline V gene. V is trimmed back by 5 bases and J by 2 bases, and the junction contains 9 bases that no gene match accounts for. The CDR3 sequence holds 15 residues, the cysteine and phenylalanine included. CDR3 DNA is the only sequence kept; it has 45 bases, read in frame from the first base. The library was obtained by the immunoSEQ multiplex PCR assay. TCRdb provides this immuneACCESS table in a form limited to in-frame rearrangements. Some clones are lacking; in checked studies, under half of them reflect an unresolved V gene, and why the rest are absent is not known. This sample holds about 64,000 clones; approximately 86% were observed only once. Clones ranked in the top ten supply around 5.1% of the sample.

This clone was counted once. The antigen it binds to is not known. No base-level quality is on record; no much larger clone is a single base apart. This TCR came from a human donor in good health. Some clones in this sample may be carry-over from other donors' samples. The chain is assembled from TRBV5-1 and TRBJ2-5, with TRBD2 identical over 7 junction bases. Input material: PBMCs. The CDR3 loop reads CASSAGVGGQETQYF. The sequenced DNA: TGCGCCAGCAGTGCCGGGGTGGGGGGGCAAGAGACCCAGTACTTC. Extended through the reference TRBV5-1 and TRBJ2-5 proteins, this CDR3 yields the full variable domain: KAGVTQTPRYLIKTRGQQVTLSCSPISGHRSVSWYQQTPGQGLQFLFEYFSETQRNKGNFPGRFSGRQFSNSRSEMNVSTLELGDSALYLCASSAGVGGQETQYFGPGTRLLVL.